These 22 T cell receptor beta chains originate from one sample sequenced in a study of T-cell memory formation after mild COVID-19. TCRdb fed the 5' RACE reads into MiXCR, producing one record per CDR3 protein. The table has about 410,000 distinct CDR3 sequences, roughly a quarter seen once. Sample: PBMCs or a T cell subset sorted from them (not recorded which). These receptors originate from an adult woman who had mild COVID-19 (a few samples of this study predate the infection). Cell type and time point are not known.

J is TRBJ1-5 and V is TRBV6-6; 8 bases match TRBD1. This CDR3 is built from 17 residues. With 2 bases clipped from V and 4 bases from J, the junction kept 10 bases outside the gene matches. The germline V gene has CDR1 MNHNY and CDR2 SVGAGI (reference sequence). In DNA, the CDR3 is TGTGCCAGCAGTTACGGCCCCGGGACAGGACAGAATCAGCCCCAGCATTTT. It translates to CASSYGPGTGQNQPQHF.

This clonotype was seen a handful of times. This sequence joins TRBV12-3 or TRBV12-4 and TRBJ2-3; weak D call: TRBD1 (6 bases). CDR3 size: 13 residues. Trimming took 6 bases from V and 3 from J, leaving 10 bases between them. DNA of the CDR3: TGTGCCAGCAGCACCAGGGGAACAGATACGCAGTATTTT. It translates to CASSTRGTDTQYF.

The CDR3 protein is CASSRASYGYTF. The CDR3 DNA is TGCGCCAGCAGTAGGGCAAGCTATGGCTACACCTTC. The V call is TRBV5-1, the J call TRBJ1-2; no definite D call. V was pared by 5 bases and J by 4 bases, with 9 bases between. The CDR3 is 12 amino acids. CDR1 is SGHRS and CDR2 is YFSETQ in the germline V gene.

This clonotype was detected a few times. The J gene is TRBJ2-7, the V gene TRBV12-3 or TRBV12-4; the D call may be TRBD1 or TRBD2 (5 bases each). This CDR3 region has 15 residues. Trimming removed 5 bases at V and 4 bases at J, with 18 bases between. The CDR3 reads CASSTIRDGAYEQYF. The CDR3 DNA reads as TGTGCCAGCAGTACGATCCGGGACGGAGCATACGAGCAGTACTTC.

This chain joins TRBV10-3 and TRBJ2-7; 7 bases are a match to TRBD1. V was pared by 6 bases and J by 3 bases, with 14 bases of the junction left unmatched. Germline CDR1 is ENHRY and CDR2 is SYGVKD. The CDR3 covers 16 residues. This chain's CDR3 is CAISDPGTDRYYEQYF. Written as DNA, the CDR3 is TGTGCCATCAGCGACCCTGGGACGGACAGGTACTACGAGCAGTACTTC.

The CDR3 here is CASRFTGSGDYEQYF. For the CDR3, the DNA is TGTGCCAGCAGATTCACCGGTAGCGGAGACTACGAGCAGTACTTC. This rearrangement joins TRBV6-5 to TRBJ2-7; D perhaps matches TRBD2 (6 bases). Germline loops: CDR1 MNHEY, CDR2 SVGAGI. The CDR3 covers 15 residues. V lost 6 bases, J lost 3 bases, and 18 bases lay in between.

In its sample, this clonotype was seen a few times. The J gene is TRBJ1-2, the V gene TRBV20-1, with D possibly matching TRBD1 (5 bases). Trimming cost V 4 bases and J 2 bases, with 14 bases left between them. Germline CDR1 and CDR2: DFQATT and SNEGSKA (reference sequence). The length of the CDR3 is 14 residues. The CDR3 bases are TGCAGTGCTAAGTCAACCGGGACCAACTATGGCTACACCTTC. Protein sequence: CSAKSTGTNYGYTF.

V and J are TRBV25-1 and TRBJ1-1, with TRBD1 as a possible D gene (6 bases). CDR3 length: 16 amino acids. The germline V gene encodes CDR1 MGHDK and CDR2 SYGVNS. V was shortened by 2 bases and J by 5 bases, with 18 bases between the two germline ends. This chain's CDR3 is CASSEEVGGRITEAFF. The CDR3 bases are TGTGCCAGCAGTGAAGAGGTCGGGGGGCGAATTACTGAAGCTTTCTTT.

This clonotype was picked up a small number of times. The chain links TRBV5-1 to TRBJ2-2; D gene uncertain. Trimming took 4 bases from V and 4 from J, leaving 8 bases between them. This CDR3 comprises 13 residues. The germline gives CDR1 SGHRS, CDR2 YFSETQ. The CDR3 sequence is CASSQSFTGELFF. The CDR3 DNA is TGCGCCAGCAGCCAATCCTTCACCGGGGAGCTGTTTTTT.

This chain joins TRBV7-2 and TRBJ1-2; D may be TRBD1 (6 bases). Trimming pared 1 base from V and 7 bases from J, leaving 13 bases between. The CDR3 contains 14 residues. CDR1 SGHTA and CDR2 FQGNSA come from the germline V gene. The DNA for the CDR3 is TGTGCCAGCAGCTTAGGGGGGACAAGGGGTGGCTACACCTTC. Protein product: CASSLGGTRGGYTF.

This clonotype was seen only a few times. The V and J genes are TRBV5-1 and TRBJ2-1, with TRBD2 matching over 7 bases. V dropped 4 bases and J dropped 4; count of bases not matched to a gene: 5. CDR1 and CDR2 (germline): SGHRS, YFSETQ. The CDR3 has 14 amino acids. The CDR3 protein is CASSGGGPYNEQFF. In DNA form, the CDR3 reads TGCGCCAGCAGCGGGGGGGGACCTTACAATGAGCAGTTCTTC.

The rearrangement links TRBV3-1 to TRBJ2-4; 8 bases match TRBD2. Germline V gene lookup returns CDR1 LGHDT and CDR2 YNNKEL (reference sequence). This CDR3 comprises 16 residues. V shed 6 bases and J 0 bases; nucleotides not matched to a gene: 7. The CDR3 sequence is CASSLTGGGAKNIQYF. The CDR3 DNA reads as TGTGCCAGCAGTCTTACGGGAGGGGGAGCCAAAAACATTCAGTACTTC.

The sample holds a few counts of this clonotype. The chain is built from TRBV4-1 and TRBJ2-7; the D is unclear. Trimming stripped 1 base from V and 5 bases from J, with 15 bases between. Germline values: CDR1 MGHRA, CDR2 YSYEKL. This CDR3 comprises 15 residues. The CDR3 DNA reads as TGCGCCAGCAGCCAAGGACACGTCCTAACAGACGAGCAGTACTTC. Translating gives CASSQGHVLTDEQYF.

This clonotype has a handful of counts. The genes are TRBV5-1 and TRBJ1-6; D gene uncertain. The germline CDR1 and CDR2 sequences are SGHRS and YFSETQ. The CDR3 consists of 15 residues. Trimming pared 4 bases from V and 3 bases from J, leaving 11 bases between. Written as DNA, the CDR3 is TGCGCCAGCAGCAACAGACTGGACTATAATTCACCCCTCCACTTT. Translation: CASSNRLDYNSPLHF.

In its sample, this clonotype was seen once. The CDR3 region has the DNA TGTGCCAGCAGTTATTTCCCTCGATTGCGGGAGGGCACAGATACGCAGTATTTT. Its translation: CASSYFPRLREGTDTQYF. J is TRBJ2-3 and V is TRBV6-6; 8 nucleotides line up with TRBD2. The V gene end was trimmed by 3 bases and the J gene end by 1 base; junction bases not matched to a gene: 12. Germline assignment: CDR1 MNHNY and CDR2 SVGAGI (reference sequence). This CDR3 spans 18 amino acids.

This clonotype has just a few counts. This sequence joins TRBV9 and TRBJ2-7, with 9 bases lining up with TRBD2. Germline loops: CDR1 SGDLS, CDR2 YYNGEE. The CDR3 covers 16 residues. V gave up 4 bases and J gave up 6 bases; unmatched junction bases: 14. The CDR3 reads CASSSNVAGVQGEQYF. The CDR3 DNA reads TGTGCCAGCAGCTCTAACGTAGCGGGAGTTCAGGGCGAGCAGTACTTC.

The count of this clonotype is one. The CDR3 nucleotides are TGCAGTGCTAGTCGGGACAGGGTTATGTGGAATCAGCCCCAGCATTTT. As protein: CSASRDRVMWNQPQHF. The chain couples TRBV20-1 to TRBJ1-5, with TRBD1 identical over 9 bases. There are 16 residues in the CDR3. Trimming cost V 3 bases and J 4 bases; bases outside gene matches: 10. Per germline, CDR1 DFQATT and CDR2 SNEGSKA (reference sequence).

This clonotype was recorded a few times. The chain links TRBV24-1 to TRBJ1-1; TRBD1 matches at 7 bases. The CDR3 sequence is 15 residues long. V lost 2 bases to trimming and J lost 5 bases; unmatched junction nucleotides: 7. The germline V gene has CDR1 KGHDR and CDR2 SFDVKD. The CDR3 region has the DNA TGTGCCACCAGTGATTCCGGCAGGGGGGATACTGAAGCTTTCTTT. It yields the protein CATSDSGRGDTEAFF.

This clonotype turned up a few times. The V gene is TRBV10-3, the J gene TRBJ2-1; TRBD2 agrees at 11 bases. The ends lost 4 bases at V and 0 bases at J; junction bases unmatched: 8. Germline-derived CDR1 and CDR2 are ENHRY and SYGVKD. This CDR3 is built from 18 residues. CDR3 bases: TGTGCCATCAGTGGACTAGCGGGGCCGCTCAGCTCCTACAATGAGCAGTTCTTC. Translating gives CAISGLAGPLSSYNEQFF.

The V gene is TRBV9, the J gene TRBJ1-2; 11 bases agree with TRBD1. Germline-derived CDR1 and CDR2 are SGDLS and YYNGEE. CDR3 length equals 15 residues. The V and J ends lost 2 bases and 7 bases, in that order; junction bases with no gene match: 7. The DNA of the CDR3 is TGTGCCAGCAGCGTTGGTCCGGGACAGGGGGTTGGCTACACCTTC. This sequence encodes CASSVGPGQGVGYTF.

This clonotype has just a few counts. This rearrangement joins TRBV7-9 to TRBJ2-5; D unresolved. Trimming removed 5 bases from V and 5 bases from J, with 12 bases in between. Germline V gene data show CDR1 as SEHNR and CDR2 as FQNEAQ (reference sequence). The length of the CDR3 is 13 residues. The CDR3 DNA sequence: TGTGCCAGCAGCCCCCCCCTCGAGGAGACCCAGTACTTC. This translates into CASSPPLEETQYF.

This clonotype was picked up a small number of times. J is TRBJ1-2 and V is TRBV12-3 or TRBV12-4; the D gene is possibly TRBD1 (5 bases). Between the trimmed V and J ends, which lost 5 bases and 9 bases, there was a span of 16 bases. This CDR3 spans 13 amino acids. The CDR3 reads CASSQGSLTRYTF. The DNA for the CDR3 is TGTGCCAGCAGTCAGGGCTCCTTGACGCGCTACACCTTC.